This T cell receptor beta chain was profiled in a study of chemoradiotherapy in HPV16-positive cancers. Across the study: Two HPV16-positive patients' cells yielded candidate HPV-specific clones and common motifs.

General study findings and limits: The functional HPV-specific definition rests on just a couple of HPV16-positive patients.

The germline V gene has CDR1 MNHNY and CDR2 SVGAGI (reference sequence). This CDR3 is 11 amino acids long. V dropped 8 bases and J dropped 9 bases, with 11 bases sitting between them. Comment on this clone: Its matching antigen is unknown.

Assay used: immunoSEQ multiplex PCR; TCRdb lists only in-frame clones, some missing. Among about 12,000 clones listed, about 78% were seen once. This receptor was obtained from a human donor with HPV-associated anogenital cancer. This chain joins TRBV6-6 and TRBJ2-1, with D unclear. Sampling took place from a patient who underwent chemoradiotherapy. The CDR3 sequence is CASRLWAEQFF. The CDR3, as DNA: TGTGCCAGCCGGCTTTGGGCTGAGCAGTTCTTC.